These 31 T cell receptor beta chains were sequenced from one sample in a study of T cells in Graves' hyperthyroidism and ophthalmopathy. RNA transcripts served as the template for amplifying TCR beta CDR3 regions. First-round RT-PCR targeting the TCR CDR3 was performed with the HTBI primer set. One entry per CDR3 protein, called by TCRdb with MiXCR from the multiplex PCR reads. The table has a few hundred thousand distinct CDR3 sequences, approximately 15% seen once; the top ten hold roughly 3.4%. Sequenced input: blood. These receptor sequences come from a woman in her forties with Graves' ophthalmopathy.

V gene TRBV24-1 combines with J gene TRBJ2-3, with a tentative D call TRBD1 (6 bases). V dropped 7 bases and J dropped 0 bases, with 10 bases sitting between them. The CDR3 is 14 amino acids. The V gene's germline CDR1 is KGHDR and CDR2 SFDVKD. CDR3 in amino acids: CATRQGSSTDTQYF. Here the CDR3 DNA reads TGTGCCACCAGACAGGGCTCAAGCACAGATACGCAGTATTTT.

The V gene is TRBV7-8, the J gene TRBJ2-7; D not certain. This CDR3 region has 14 residues. Germline V gene data show CDR1 as SGHVS and CDR2 as FQNEAQ. The ends were cut back, 1 base at V and 5 bases at J, with 12 bases in the middle. The CDR3 DNA follows: TGTGCCAGCAGCTTAGTGTCCCTAGTGAACGAGCAGTACTTC. Its protein product is CASSLVSLVNEQYF.

About this clonotype itself: A clone one base away is much larger, so this may be a read error. The rearrangement joins TRBV6-1 to TRBJ2-1; D is possibly TRBD2 (7 bases). The germline V gene encodes CDR1 MNHNS and CDR2 SASEGT. This CDR3 contains 16 residues. CDR3 nucleotide sequence: TGTGTCAGCAGTGAAAAAGGGGGGGTCGGGGAGGATGAGCAGTTCTTC. Its protein product is CVSSEKGGVGEDEQFF.

This clonotype has more than one count but fewer than ten. V usage is TRBV7-9 and J usage is TRBJ2-3, with D tentatively TRBD1 or TRBD2 (5 bases each). Deletions cut 5 bases from V and 3 bases from J, with 30 bases between. Germline V gene sequence: CDR1 SEHNR, CDR2 FQNEAQ (reference sequence). The CDR3 is 20 residues long. The CDR3 loop is CASSLRQLRGPAGGTDTQYF. As DNA, the CDR3 is TGTGCCAGCAGCCTACGACAGCTACGAGGCCCGGCGGGTGGTACAGATACGCAGTATTTT.

This clonotype has only a few counts. The chain carries TRBV2 and TRBJ1-5; 9 bases match TRBD1. The CDR3 extends over 14 amino acids. Per the germline V gene, CDR1 is SNHLY and CDR2 is FYNNEI. Trimming took 7 bases from V and 5 from J; bases not matched to a gene: 6. CDR3 nucleotide sequence: TGTGCCAGCAAGGGACAGGGTGTGTATCAGCCCCAGCATTTT. Protein sequence: CASKGQGVYQPQHF.

This clonotype was detected a few times. V usage is TRBV19 and J usage is TRBJ2-1; D call uncertain. Looked up from germline, CDR1 is LNHDA and CDR2 is SQIVND (reference sequence). This CDR3 region has 15 residues. The ends were cut back, 7 bases at V and 0 bases at J, with 13 bases in the middle. This chain's CDR3 is CASTDPAGSYNEQFF. The CDR3 DNA reads TGTGCCAGTACCGATCCGGCCGGCTCCTACAATGAGCAGTTCTTC.

There are many counts of this clonotype. The chain links TRBV2 to TRBJ2-3, with TRBD1 matching 7 bases. This CDR3 region has 12 residues. CDR1 SNHLY and CDR2 FYNNEI come from the germline V gene. With 6 bases clipped from V and 6 bases from J, the junction kept 3 bases outside the gene matches. CDR3 in DNA: TGTGCCAGCAGGAAACAGGGGGATACGCAGTATTTT. This translates into CASRKQGDTQYF.

V and J are TRBV6-1 and TRBJ2-1; perhaps D is TRBD1 or TRBD2 (5 bases each). The CDR3 loop spans 15 amino acids. V shed 6 bases and J shed 9 bases, with 21 bases lying between them. Germline values: CDR1 MNHNS, CDR2 SASEGT. The CDR3 spells CASSPGTHNKGEQFF. The CDR3 DNA follows: TGTGCCAGCAGCCCCGGGACCCATAATAAGGGTGAGCAGTTCTTC.

This clonotype has only a few counts. This sequence joins TRBV10-3 and TRBJ2-5, with D unresolved. The CDR3 is made up of 13 amino acids. Per germline, CDR1 ENHRY and CDR2 SYGVKD. Trimming cost V 2 bases and J 2 bases, with 6 bases left between them. CDR3 nucleotide sequence: TGTGCCATCAGTGAGCGGAATCAAGAGACCCAGTACTTC. Translating gives CAISERNQETQYF.

This clonotype was recorded a few times. This chain joins TRBV4-1 and TRBJ1-2, with D perhaps TRBD1 (6 bases). This CDR3 has 18 amino acids. Trimming left V 0 bases short and J 4 bases short, with 21 bases between. Germline V gene sequence: CDR1 MGHRA, CDR2 YSYEKL. The CDR3 loop is CASSQERAGDYPFYGYTF. The CDR3 DNA sequence: TGCGCCAGCAGCCAAGAGAGGGCAGGGGATTATCCCTTCTATGGCTACACCTTC.

This clonotype was recorded many times. The rearrangement links TRBV20-1 to TRBJ2-7; 8 bases fit TRBD1. Per the germline V gene, CDR1 is DFQATT and CDR2 is SNEGSKA (reference sequence). V lost 3 bases and J lost 3; bases outside the gene matches: 4. The CDR3 totals 13 residues. The CDR3 protein is CSARQQGGYEQYF. CDR3 nucleotide sequence: TGCAGTGCTAGGCAACAGGGGGGCTACGAGCAGTACTTC.

In this sample, this clonotype turned up many times. The V gene is TRBV11-2, the J gene TRBJ2-4; the D gene is possibly TRBD1 (6 bases). The CDR3 extends over 14 amino acids. Trimming took 2 bases from V and 5 from J, leaving 10 bases between them. Germline loops: CDR1 SGHAT, CDR2 FQNNGV. The CDR3 protein is CASSLFEGENIQYF. The DNA of the CDR3 is TGTGCCAGCAGCTTATTCGAGGGGGAAAACATTCAGTACTTC.

The chain couples TRBV6-1 to TRBJ2-5; TRBD2 matches at 13 bases. Germline values: CDR1 MNHNS, CDR2 SASEGT. V was pared by 7 bases and J by 5 bases, with 13 bases of the junction left unmatched. The CDR3 contains 17 residues. In nucleotides, the CDR3 is TGTGCCAGCACTATTTTCGGCGGACTAGCGGGGGAGGAGACCCAGTACTTC. Translating gives CASTIFGGLAGEETQYF.

The chain has TRBV2 and TRBJ1-2; D unresolved. The germline gives CDR1 SNHLY, CDR2 FYNNEI. This CDR3 comprises 14 residues. The V gene lost 2 bases and the J gene lost 4 bases, with 11 bases spanning the gap. CDR3 in DNA: TGTGCCAGCAGTGAACAGGCAGGACCCTATGGCTACACCTTC. Its translation is CASSEQAGPYGYTF.

The sample holds a few counts of this clonotype. The chain couples TRBV12-3 or TRBV12-4 to TRBJ2-1; 9 bases are shared with TRBD2. This CDR3 is 14 amino acids long. J lost 4 bases, V lost 6 bases, and 4 bases had no gene match. The DNA of the CDR3 is TGTGCCAGCAGCCCCAGCGGGAGGTACAATGAGCAGTTCTTC. Translated: CASSPSGRYNEQFF.

Details on this clonotype: With a much larger clone just one base away, this may be a read error. The V and J genes are TRBV2 and TRBJ2-1; D is possibly TRBD1 or TRBD2 (5 bases each). Germline CDR1 and CDR2: SNHLY and FYNNEI. V was trimmed by 4 bases and J by 10 bases, leaving 23 bases between them. This CDR3 contains 16 residues. The CDR3 loop is CASSVPTGTPGYEQFF. CDR3 DNA sequence: TGTGCCAGCAGTGTTCCCACCGGGACCCCTGGATACGAGCAGTTCTTC.

This sequence joins TRBV6-5 and TRBJ1-6; D may be TRBD1 (5 bases). The germline V gene encodes CDR1 MNHEY and CDR2 SVGAGI. V dropped 0 bases and J dropped 7 bases, with 10 bases sitting between them. The CDR3 runs to 15 residues. CDR3 sequence: CASSYSNRDNSPLHF. In DNA form, the CDR3 reads TGTGCCAGCAGTTACTCGAATAGGGACAATTCACCCCTCCACTTT.

V and J are TRBV3-1 and TRBJ2-1; 7 nucleotides line up with TRBD1. J gave up 7 bases and V 1 base, and 7 bases lay outside the gene matches. The germline gives CDR1 LGHDT, CDR2 YNNKEL (reference sequence). This CDR3 contains 15 residues. CDR3: CASSQGLTGNNEQFF. CDR3 DNA sequence: TGTGCCAGCAGCCAAGGTTTGACAGGGAATAATGAGCAGTTCTTC.

Details on this clonotype: A much more abundant neighbour one base away suggests this may be a read error. This chain connects TRBV5-1 to TRBJ1-1; D not resolved. V was trimmed by 0 bases and J by 0 bases, leaving 15 bases between them. This CDR3 has 17 amino acids. Germline CDR1 is SGHRS and CDR2 is YFSETQ. The CDR3: CASSLAAGGMMNTEAFF. The CDR3 bases are TGCGCCAGCAGCTTGGCAGCAGGAGGAATGATGAACACTGAAGCTTTCTTT. Complete variable domain (other parts from reference TRBV5-1 and TRBJ1-1): KAGVTQTPRYLIKTRGQQVTLSCSPISGHRSVSWYQQTPGQGLQFLFEYFSETQRNKGNFPGRFSGRQFSNSRSEMNVSTLELGDSALYLCASSLAAGGMMNTEAFFGQGTRLTVV.

This clonotype showed up just a few times. The chain employs TRBV20-1 and TRBJ2-5, with D tentatively TRBD2 (6 bases). V dropped 6 bases and J dropped 3 bases, with 23 bases sitting between them. Germline CDR1 and CDR2: DFQATT and SNEGSKA (reference sequence). This CDR3 is 16 amino acids long. CDR3 DNA: TGCAGTGCAGAAGACTTAGCGGCGCAGGTGAAAGAGACCCAGTACTTC. Translation: CSAEDLAAQVKETQYF.

This rearrangement joins TRBV5-8 to TRBJ2-1; 13 bases match TRBD2. The CDR3 has 16 residues. The junction had 8 bases not matched to a gene; V was cut back by 2 bases and J by 9 bases. Germline V gene lookup returns CDR1 SGHTS and CDR2 YDEGEE. The CDR3 bases are TGTGCCAGCAGCTTCCTGGGACTAGCGGGGACAGGTGAGCAGTTCTTC. Its protein is CASSFLGLAGTGEQFF. Together with reference TRBV5-8 and TRBJ2-1, the CDR3 gives the full variable domain: EAGVTQSPTHLIKTRGQQATLRCSPISGHTSVYWYQQALGLGLQFLLWYDEGEERNRGNFPPRFSGRQFPNYSSELNVNALELEDSALYLCASSFLGLAGTGEQFFGPGTRLTVL.

This chain uses TRBV7-9 with TRBJ1-2; TRBD1 matches at 9 bases. V lost 2 bases and J lost 6; bases outside the gene matches: 7. CDR3 length: 15 amino acids. Germline CDR1 SEHNR, CDR2 FQNEAQ (reference sequence). The CDR3 sequence is CASSLSKGTGNGYTF. As DNA, the CDR3 is TGTGCCAGCAGCTTAAGCAAAGGGACAGGGAATGGCTACACCTTC.

This chain joins TRBV19 and TRBJ1-5; perhaps TRBD1 as D (6 bases). The CDR3 extends over 16 amino acids. The V gene's germline CDR1 is LNHDA and CDR2 SQIVND (reference sequence). The germline V and J ends were trimmed by 4 bases and 0 bases, with 13 bases remaining between them. The CDR3 protein is CASSRGQFNSNQPQHF. CDR3 bases: TGTGCCAGTAGTAGAGGACAGTTTAATAGCAATCAGCCCCAGCATTTT.

This clonotype was counted a few times. V usage is TRBV29-1 and J usage is TRBJ1-4; D might be TRBD1 (5 bases). CDR1 and CDR2 (germline): SQVTM, ANQGSEA. The CDR3 covers 15 residues. V was clipped by 7 bases and J by 2 bases, with 17 bases between them. This chain's CDR3 is CSAQADGTTNEKLFF. CDR3 bases: TGCAGCGCCCAAGCCGACGGGACTACTAATGAAAAACTGTTTTTT. The full variable domain, in which reference TRBV29-1 and TRBJ1-4 provide the parts outside the CDR3, is SAVISQKPSRDICQRGTSLTIQCQVDSQVTMMFWYRQQPGQSLTLIATANQGSEATYESGFVIDKFPISRPNLTFSTLTVSNMSPEDSSIYLCSAQADGTTNEKLFFGSGTQLSVL.

In this sample, this clonotype turned up many times. The chain couples TRBV7-9 to TRBJ2-3; a possible D gene is TRBD1 (6 bases). Trimming removed 2 bases from V and 2 bases from J, with 11 bases in between. This CDR3 region has 15 residues. From germline, CDR1 is SEHNR and CDR2 FQNEAQ (reference sequence). The CDR3 region has the DNA TGTGCCAGCAGCTTAACAGGGTCCACCACAGATACGCAGTATTTT. This sequence encodes CASSLTGSTTDTQYF.

The chain couples TRBV2 to TRBJ2-5; a weak D match, TRBD2 (5 bases). Per germline, CDR1 SNHLY and CDR2 FYNNEI. There are 16 residues in the CDR3. Trimming pared 1 base from V and 4 bases from J, leaving 16 bases between. The CDR3 is CASSEVRVGGSETQYF. Here the CDR3 DNA reads TGTGCCAGCAGTGAAGTTAGAGTAGGAGGTTCAGAGACCCAGTACTTC.

This clonotype was counted at least ten times. This chain joins TRBV6-1 and TRBJ2-7, with a weak D call TRBD2 (6 bases). The CDR3 has 16 residues. CDR1 and CDR2 from the germline V gene are MNHNS and SASEGT. V dropped 6 bases and J dropped 5 bases, with 23 bases sitting between them. The CDR3 is CASRRKSGTLGHEQYF. CDR3 in DNA: TGTGCCAGCAGACGTAAATCCGGGACTCTGGGCCACGAGCAGTACTTC.

This clonotype has only a few counts. The V call is TRBV6-1, the J call TRBJ2-1, with D maybe TRBD2 (5 bases). This CDR3 has 12 residues. Germline loops: CDR1 MNHNS, CDR2 SASEGT. Trimming took off 5 bases at V and 8 bases at J, with 10 bases between the two ends. The CDR3 DNA sequence: TGTGCCAGCAGTACGGGATTTTATGAGCAGTTCTTC. Its protein product is CASSTGFYEQFF.

This clonotype has at least ten counts. The chain links TRBV20-1 to TRBJ2-1, with 15 nucleotides matching TRBD2. Germline lookup yields CDR1 DFQATT and CDR2 SNEGSKA (reference sequence). Germline trimming cut 2 bases from V and 2 bases from J; bases unmatched to any gene: 10. CDR3 size: 19 residues. The CDR3 protein is CSARIGLAGGPRTYNEQFF. The CDR3 coding sequence is TGCAGTGCTAGAATTGGACTAGCGGGAGGGCCCCGCACCTACAATGAGCAGTTCTTC.

This clonotype showed up many times. J is TRBJ1-1 and V is TRBV2, with D tentatively TRBD1 (5 bases). Trimming cost V 4 bases and J 8 bases, with 20 bases left between them. Germline assignment: CDR1 SNHLY and CDR2 FYNNEI. This CDR3 spans 15 amino acids. CDR3 DNA: TGTGCCAGCAGTGGGCGGGGTGGGGCTCAATGGGAAGCTTTCTTT. Its translation: CASSGRGGAQWEAFF. The full variable domain, in which reference TRBV2 and TRBJ1-1 provide the parts outside the CDR3, is EPEVTQTPSHQVTQMGQEVILRCVPISNHLYFYWYRQILGQKVEFLVSFYNNEISEKSEIFDDQFSVERPDGSNFTLKIRSTKLEDSAMYFCASSGRGGAQWEAFFGQGTRLTVV.

This clonotype was seen ten or more times. The chain employs TRBV4-2 and TRBJ2-5; TRBD2 matches at 9 bases. V lost 3 bases to trimming and J lost 2 bases; unmatched junction nucleotides: 7. Germline V gene lookup returns CDR1 LGHNA and CDR2 YNFKEQ. The CDR3 covers 16 residues. This CDR3 reads CASSQKTSGDQETQYF. For the CDR3, the DNA is TGTGCCAGCAGCCAGAAGACTAGCGGCGATCAAGAGACCCAGTACTTC.